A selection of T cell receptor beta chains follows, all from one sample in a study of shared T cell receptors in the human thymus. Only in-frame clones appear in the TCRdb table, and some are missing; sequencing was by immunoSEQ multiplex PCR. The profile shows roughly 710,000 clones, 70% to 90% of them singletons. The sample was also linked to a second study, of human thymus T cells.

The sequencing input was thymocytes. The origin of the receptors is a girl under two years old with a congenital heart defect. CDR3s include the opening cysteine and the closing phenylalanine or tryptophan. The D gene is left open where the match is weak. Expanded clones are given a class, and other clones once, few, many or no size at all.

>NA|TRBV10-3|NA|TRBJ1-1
TGTGCCATCAGGACCACAACAGGTATCATGAACACTGAAGCTTTCTTT
CAIRTTTGIMNTEAFF
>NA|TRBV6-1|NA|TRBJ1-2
TGTGCCAGCAGTGAAGCGACGACAGGTGCTGGGGGCTACACCTTC
CASSEATTGAGGYTF
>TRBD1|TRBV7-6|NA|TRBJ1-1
TGTGCCAGCAGTCTCACAGGGACAGGGCGAGCTCGGCGTTACACTGAAGCTTTCTTT
CASSLTGTGRARRYTEAFF
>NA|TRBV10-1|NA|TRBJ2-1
TGCGCCAGCAGTTACGTGGAGGGTGAGCAGTTCTTC
CASSYVEGEQFF
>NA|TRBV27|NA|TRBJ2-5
TGTGCCAGCAGCAACAAGTGGGAGACCCAGTACTTC
CASSNKWETQYF
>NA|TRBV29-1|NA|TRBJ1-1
TGCAGCGTTGAACCGGGGTTCGGGAACACTGAAGCTTTCTTT
CSVEPGFGNTEAFF
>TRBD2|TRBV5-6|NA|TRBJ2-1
TGTGCCAGCAGCCCGAGACTAGCGGGGTGGGATGAGCAGTTCTTC
CASSPRLAGWDEQFF
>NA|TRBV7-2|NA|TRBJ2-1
TGTGCCAGCAGCTTTGAGGTAGCGGTGATATACAATGAGCAGTTCTTC
CASSFEVAVIYNEQFF
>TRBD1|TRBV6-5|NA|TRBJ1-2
TGTGCCAGCAGCTCGACAGGGGAAGCTAACTATGGCTACACCTTC
CASSSTGEANYGYTF
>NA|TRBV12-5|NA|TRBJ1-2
TGTGCTAGTGGTTTGGTACGGCTCCTGAGATGGGGGGGGCGCACATATGCCTTC
CASGLVRLLRWGGRTYAF
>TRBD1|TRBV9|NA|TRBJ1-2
TGTGCCAGCAGCGCGGGTCGAGTCGGGACAGGGAATGGCTACACCTTC
CASSAGRVGTGNGYTF
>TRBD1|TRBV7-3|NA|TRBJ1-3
TGTGCCAGACACAGGGGGCGGAAAGGAAACACCATATATTTT
CARHRGRKGNTIYF
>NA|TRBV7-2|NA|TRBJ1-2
TGTGCCAGCAGCTTAGCGGCCGCAGCTAACTATGGCTACACCTTC
CASSLAAAANYGYTF
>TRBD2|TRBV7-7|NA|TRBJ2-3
TGTGCCAGCAGCCCCACTAGCGGGGGGCCAGGCACAGATACGCAGTATTTT
CASSPTSGGPGTDTQYF
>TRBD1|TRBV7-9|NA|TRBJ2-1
TGTGCCAGCAGGCTTACCAAACGGGGACAGGACAATGAGCAGTTCTTC
CASRLTKRGQDNEQFF
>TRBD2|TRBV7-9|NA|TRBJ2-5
TGTGCCAGCAGCTTACCCGGACTAGCGGGGCAAGAGACCCAGTACTTC
CASSLPGLAGQETQYF
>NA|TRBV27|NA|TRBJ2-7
TGTGCCAGCAGTTTAGCCCCGGGGATCTACGAGCAGTACTTC
CASSLAPGIYEQYF
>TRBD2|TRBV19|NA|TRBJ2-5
TGTGCCAGTGCCCGGGGGGGAGAGACCCAGTACTTC
CASARGGETQYF
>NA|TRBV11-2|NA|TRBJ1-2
TGTGCCAGCAGCCCTCGATTACAGGGAGATGGCTACACCTTC
CASSPRLQGDGYTF
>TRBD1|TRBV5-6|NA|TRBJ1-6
TGTGCCAGCAGCCAACCGGGACAGGGTCGACATTCACCCCTCCACTTT
CASSQPGQGRHSPLHF
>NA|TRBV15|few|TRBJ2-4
TGTGCCACCAGCAGAGAGGAGGGACTCCCCGGGGACATTCAGTACTTC
CATSREEGLPGDIQYF
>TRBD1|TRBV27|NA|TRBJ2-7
TGTGCCAGCAGTTGTTGGGACAGGGGGGACGAGCAGTACTTC
CASSCWDRGDEQYF
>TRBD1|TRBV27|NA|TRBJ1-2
TGTGCCAGCAGTGATCAGGGGGCTGTCTATGGCTACACCTTC
CASSDQGAVYGYTF
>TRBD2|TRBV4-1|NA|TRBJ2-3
TGCGCCAGCAGCCAAGAACGGGAAGCGGGGATAACAGATACGCAGTATTTT
CASSQEREAGITDTQYF
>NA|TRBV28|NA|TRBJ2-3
TGTGCCAGCAGTTCCGAGGGTAGACCTGCAGATACGCAGTATTTT
CASSSEGRPADTQYF
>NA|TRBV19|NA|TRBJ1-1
TGTGCCAGTAGACAACCGGGACAAAACACTGAAGCTTTCTTT
CASRQPGQNTEAFF
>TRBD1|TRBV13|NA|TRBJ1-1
TGTGCCAGCCCCTTCGAAGGACGGCAGGGGGCAGTCCCTGAAGCTTTCTTT
CASPFEGRQGAVPEAFF
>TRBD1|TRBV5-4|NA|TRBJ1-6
TGTGCCAGCAGCCTTAGTTGGGACAGCTACGATAATTCACCCCTCCACTTT
CASSLSWDSYDNSPLHF
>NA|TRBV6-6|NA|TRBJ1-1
TGTGCCAGCAGTTACTCCCGGGGTGCGAACACTGAAGCTTTCTTT
CASSYSRGANTEAFF
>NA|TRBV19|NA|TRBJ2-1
TGTGCCAGTAGTATGAGGCATGAGCAGTTCTTC
CASSMRHEQFF
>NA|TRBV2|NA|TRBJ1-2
TGTGCCAGCCGAGGGGGTGGCTACACCTTC
CASRGGGYTF
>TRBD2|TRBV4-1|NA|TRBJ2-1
TGCGCCAGCAGCCCATCGTTTCTCTCAGCGGGGGGAACCTACAATGAGCAGTTCTTC
CASSPSFLSAGGTYNEQFF
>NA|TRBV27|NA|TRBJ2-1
TGTGCCAGCAGTTTAAGGGGGGGGCCCTCATACAATGAGCAGTTCTTC
CASSLRGGPSYNEQFF
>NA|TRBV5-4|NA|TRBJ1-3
TGTGCCAGCAGTCCCTTCTCTGGAAACACCATATATTTT
CASSPFSGNTIYF
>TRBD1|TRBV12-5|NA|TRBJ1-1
TGTGCTAGTGGTTTAGAATGGGACAGGTGGAGAAGGATGAACACTGAAGCTTTCTTT
CASGLEWDRWRRMNTEAFF
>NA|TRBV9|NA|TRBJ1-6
TGTGCCAGCAGCGTAGAGGGGGGGGTTTATAATTCACCCCTCCACTTT
CASSVEGGVYNSPLHF
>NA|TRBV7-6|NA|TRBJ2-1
TGTGCCAGCAGCTTAGACGTAAAAGGGGGAACCTTTAATGAGCAGTTCTTC
CASSLDVKGGTFNEQFF
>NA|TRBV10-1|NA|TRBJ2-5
TGCGCCAGCAAGTCACAGGTCCGCCAAGAGACCCAGTACTTC
CASKSQVRQETQYF
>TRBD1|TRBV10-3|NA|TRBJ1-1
TGTGCCATCAGTGGCAGGGGGTTGAACACTGAAGCTTTCTTT
CAISGRGLNTEAFF
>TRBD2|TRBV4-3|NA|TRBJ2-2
TGCGCCAGCAGCCAAGGTCAAGCGGGGGGGGTTAGAACATGCGGGGAGCTGTTTTTT
CASSQGQAGGVRTCGELFF
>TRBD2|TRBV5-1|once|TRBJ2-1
TGCGCCAGCAGTTTTGATAGACAGGCGGGGGGGCCTAGGGAGCAGTTCTTC
CASSFDRQAGGPREQFF
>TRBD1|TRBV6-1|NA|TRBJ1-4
TGTGCCATCACTACACAGGGGGCTCGTGAAAAACTGTTTTTT
CAITTQGAREKLFF
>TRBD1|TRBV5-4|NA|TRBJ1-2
TGTGCCAGCAGCTTGGAACCGGGACAGACAATCTATGGCTACACCTTC
CASSLEPGQTIYGYTF
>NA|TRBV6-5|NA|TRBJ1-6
TGTGCCAGCAGTTACGCCAGCTCCTATAATTCACCCCTCCACTTT
CASSYASSYNSPLHF
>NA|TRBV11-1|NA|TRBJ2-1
TGTGCCAGCAGAATGTGGGCGATGAGCAATGAGCAGTTCTTC
CASRMWAMSNEQFF
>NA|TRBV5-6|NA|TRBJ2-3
TGTGCCAGCAGCCCACAACGCGGGGTTTCAGATACGCAGTATTTT
CASSPQRGVSDTQYF
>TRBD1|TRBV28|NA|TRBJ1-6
TGTGCCAGCAGTGCGGACAGGGGAAAAAATTCACCCCTCCACTTT
CASSADRGKNSPLHF